The 2 T cell receptor beta chains below all came from one sample that was sequenced in a study of T-cell memory formation after mild COVID-19. TCRdb used MiXCR to reprocess the 5' RACE reads, holding one entry per CDR3 protein. The table records a few hundred thousand distinct CDR3 sequences, approximately 29% of them present only once. Sample: PBMCs or a T cell subset sorted from them (not recorded which). The origin of the receptors is an adult woman who had mild COVID-19 (a few samples of this study predate the infection). Cell type and time point are not known.

The table lists this clonotype with a few counts. J is TRBJ2-7 and V is TRBV20-1; D gene ambiguous. The CDR3 runs to 16 residues. Germline V gene sequence: CDR1 DFQATT, CDR2 SNEGSKA (reference sequence). Trimming took off 0 bases at V and 0 bases at J, with 15 bases between the two ends. CDR3 region: CSARDPTSGSSYEQYF. The DNA for the CDR3 is TGCAGTGCTAGAGATCCCACCTCCGGAAGCTCCTACGAGCAGTACTTC.

The rearrangement joins TRBV19 to TRBJ2-7, with TRBD1 matching 7 bases. Unmatched junction bases numbered 13, after V lost 7 bases and J lost 10 bases. The V gene's germline CDR1 is LNHDA and CDR2 SQIVND (reference sequence). The CDR3 has 13 amino acids. The CDR3 DNA is TGTGCCAGTACCGCCGGGACAGTAGGCCCCCAGTACTTC. This encodes CASTAGTVGPQYF.